Here is one TCR beta chain with its context. Antigen specificity is unknown. This record belongs to a study of cytomegalovirus exposure and HLA in healthy donors. The study, taken as a whole, reports: The study designated 150 to 200 TCR beta chains cytomegalovirus-associated.

Germline loops: CDR1 MGHRA, CDR2 YSYEKL. Trimming took off 3 bases at V and 3 bases at J, with 16 bases between the two ends. This CDR3 comprises 16 residues. Using immunoSEQ multiplex PCR, the repertoire was profiled, and TCRdb retains in-frame clones only, with some absent. This sample carries tens of thousands of clones, over 90% of them seen once, and the ten largest clones take 4.5%. The receptor comes from a woman aged 18-30 years in good health and CMV-seropositive. This chain connects TRBV4-1 to TRBJ2-3; a possible D gene is TRBD2 (6 bases). Input material: PBMCs. The CDR3, as DNA: TGCGCCAGCAGCCAGGGGGACGGGGGTTGGACAGATACGCAGTATTTT. Protein product: CASSQGDGGWTDTQYF.